The 8 T cell receptor beta chains below were found in one sample sequenced in a study of shared clonotypes between healthy human individuals. TCRdb's copy holds only in-frame clones and misses some; the assay was immunoSEQ multiplex PCR. The sample holds about 2.4 million clones; approximately 94% are singletons and the top ten take about 0.39%. Material: naive CD4+ T cells from PBMCs. Subset reported: CD45RA+ positively selected. The receptors derive from a man between 18 and 35 years old in good health. Some clones in this sample may be carry-over from other donors' samples.

Turning to this clone: Other DNA sequences in the same sample also yield this CDR3. The chain employs TRBV18 and TRBJ2-1; 8 bases map to TRBD2. CDR3 length: 15 residues. V trimming: 3 bases; J trimming: 2 bases; junction bases outside the gene matches: 3. Germline values: CDR1 KGHSH, CDR2 LQKENI. The CDR3 coding sequence is TGTGCCAGCTCACCGATAGCGGGAACCTACAATGAGCAGTTCTTC. Translation gives CASSPIAGTYNEQFF. Supplemented by reference TRBV18 and TRBJ2-1, the full variable domain reads NAGVMQNPRHLVRRRGQEARLRCSPMKGHSHVYWYRQLPEEGLKFMVYLQKENIIDESGMPKERFSAEFPKEGPSILRIQQVVRGDSAAYFCASSPIAGTYNEQFFGPGTRLTVL.

The V and J genes are TRBV5-1 and TRBJ2-4, with 10 bases identical to TRBD1. J lost 9 bases, V lost 4 bases, and 4 bases had no gene match. The CDR3 contains 13 residues. Germline CDR1 is SGHRS and CDR2 is YFSETQ. DNA of the CDR3: TGCGCCAGCAGCAACGGACAGGGGGGCATTCAGTACTTC. As protein: CASSNGQGGIQYF.

CDR3 region: CASSSRSTMNTEAFF. CDR3 in DNA: TGTGCCAGCAGCTCGAGGAGCACCATGAACACTGAAGCTTTCTTT. The chain joins TRBV7-6 to TRBJ1-1; D not resolved. Trimming took 4 bases from V and 0 from J, leaving 12 bases between them. Germline assignment: CDR1 SGHVS and CDR2 FNYEAQ. This CDR3 comprises 15 residues.

The chain carries TRBV2 and TRBJ1-4; 8 bases line up with TRBD1. Germline loops: CDR1 SNHLY, CDR2 FYNNEI. The CDR3 runs 14 residues. V was pared by 5 bases and J by 8 bases, with 7 bases of the junction left unmatched. This chain's CDR3 is CASSRQGLQEKLFF. The CDR3 bases are TGTGCCAGCAGTAGACAGGGGCTCCAGGAAAAACTGTTTTTT.

The rearrangement uses TRBV6-5 and TRBJ2-7, with TRBD2 as a possible D gene (5 bases). V was clipped by 0 bases and J by 3 bases, with 12 bases between them. The length of the CDR3 is 15 residues. Germline-derived CDR1 and CDR2 are MNHEY and SVGAGI. The CDR3 region is CASSYSSGVHYEQYF. The CDR3 bases are TGTGCCAGCAGTTACTCAAGCGGCGTTCACTACGAGCAGTACTTC.

The genes are TRBV14 and TRBJ2-5; D is tentatively TRBD1 or TRBD2 (5 bases each). Germline-derived CDR1 and CDR2 are SGHDN and FVKESK. Trimming pared 0 bases from V and 0 bases from J, leaving 8 bases between. This CDR3 is built from 15 residues. CDR3 sequence: CASSQDGTYQETQYF. The CDR3 nucleotides read TGTGCCAGCAGCCAAGACGGGACCTACCAAGAGACCCAGTACTTC.

The rearrangement joins TRBV10-3 to TRBJ2-7; D call uncertain. CDR3 size: 11 residues. V lost 3 bases, J lost 7 bases, and 7 bases lay in between. The V gene's germline CDR1 is ENHRY and CDR2 SYGVKD. The CDR3 DNA is TGTGCCATCAGTGATAAGAGGGAGCAGTACTTC. It translates to CAISDKREQYF.

The chain has TRBV28 and TRBJ2-7; 8 bases line up with TRBD2. The CDR3 runs to 14 residues. Trimming cost V 5 bases and J 3 bases; bases outside gene matches: 6. Germline CDR1 is MDHEN and CDR2 is SYDVKM. Here the CDR3 DNA reads TGTGCCAGCAGTACCCCGGGGGGGCTCTACGAGCAGTACTTC. Residues: CASSTPGGLYEQYF.